These 9 T cell receptor beta chains were sequenced from one sample in a study of TET2 disruption in CD19-targeted CAR T cells. Treatment indicated: autologous CTL019 cells: CD19 CAR with 4-1BB and CD3 zeta domains. Assay: immunoSEQ multiplex PCR; the TCRdb copy retains only in-frame clones and omits some. This sample's clone table lists about 30,000 clones. These receptors have no known antigen. This specimen consisted of CD8- CAR+ T cells sorted from cultured blood T cells, obtained for CD19 CAR T cell therapy. Subset of the sample: CD8-negative CAR-positive T cells from the infusion product. The receptors here all came from a man between 65 and 85 years old with chronic lymphocytic leukemia.

On this clone itself: The read ends 3 residues early relative to the CDR3; the germline J gene fills the gap. The rearrangement uses TRBV7-8 and TRBJ2-4; D might be TRBD2 (5 bases). This CDR3 has 15 amino acids. Germline-derived CDR1 and CDR2 are SGHVS and FQNEAQ. CDR3 sequence reads: CASSLEGGFDYGQYF. CDR3 DNA (partial): TGTGCCAGCAGCTTAGAAGGTGGTTTTGACTATGGT.

Details on this clone: The sequence runs out 3 residues before the end of the CDR3; the remainder is reconstructed from the germline J gene. The V gene is TRBV2, the J gene TRBJ2-4; possible D gene TRBD1, 5 bases. There are 15 residues in the CDR3. Germline assignment: CDR1 SNHLY and CDR2 FYNNEI. The CDR3 reads CASSAGRALNQPQYF. The sequenced CDR3 bases are TGTGCCAGCAGTGCGGGCAGGGCCCTAAATCAGCCT. Combining the CDR3 with reference TRBV2 and TRBJ2-4 gives the whole variable domain EPEVTQTPSHQVTQMGQEVILRCVPISNHLYFYWYRQILGQKVEFLVSFYNNEISEKSEIFDDQFSVERPDGSNFTLKIRSTKLEDSAMYFCASSAGRALNQPQYFGAGTRLSVL.

Comment on this clone: The read terminates 3 residues ahead of where the CDR3 ends, so the germline J gene completes it. This sequence joins TRBV5-1 and TRBJ2-3; 7 nucleotides match TRBD2. The germline CDR1 and CDR2 sequences are SGHRS and YFSETQ. After removal of 6 bases from V and 5 bases from J, the junction contained 9 bases not matched to a gene. This CDR3 is 14 amino acids long. The CDR3 here is CASTSGVAGDTQYF. The sequenced CDR3 bases are TGCGCCAGCACGAGCGGGGTGGCGGGAGATACG.

With respect to this clone: Read data end 3 residues before the CDR3 end; the end is taken from the germline J gene. The J gene is TRBJ2-1, the V gene TRBV5-1; TRBD2 matches at 11 bases. CDR3 size: 14 residues. Germline CDR1 reads SGHRS; CDR2 reads YFSETQ. V dropped 1 base and J dropped 6; count of bases not matched to a gene: 0. CDR3 DNA, as far as it was read: TGCGCCAGCAGCTTGCTAGCGGGGGGCAATGAG. This sequence encodes CASSLLAGGNE. The whole CDR3 protein is CASSLLAGGNEQFF.

As concerns this clone: The CDR3 end lies 3 residues beyond the end of the read and is filled in from the germline J gene. This rearrangement joins TRBV7-6 to TRBJ2-7, with a possible D match to TRBD1 (6 bases). This CDR3 comprises 15 residues. Trimming removed 5 bases from V and 0 bases from J, with 14 bases in between. CDR1 is SGHVS and CDR2 is FNYEAQ in the germline V gene. The part of the CDR3 DNA that was read is TGTGCCAGCAGCCCGGACAGCCCCCGCTCCTACGAG. Residues: CASSPDSPRSYE. The full CDR3 is CASSPDSPRSYEQYF.

Details on this clone: The read halts 3 residues ahead of the CDR3 end, with the missing end drawn from the germline J gene. V usage is TRBV20-1 and J usage is TRBJ2-4, with no clear D. CDR3 length: 14 residues. Germline V lookup: CDR1 DFQATT, CDR2 SNEGSKA (reference sequence). This CDR3 is CSAVRPLTNYGQYF. The part of the CDR3 DNA that was read is TGCAGTGCGGTGCGACCGCTTACTAACTATGGT.

Note on this clone: Read data end 3 residues before the CDR3 end; the end is taken from the germline J gene. The V gene is TRBV5-1, the J gene TRBJ2-1; 9 nucleotides agree with TRBD1. The CDR3 is made up of 14 amino acids. CDR1 and CDR2 from the germline V gene are SGHRS and YFSETQ. The V gene end was trimmed by 4 bases and the J gene end by 6 bases; junction bases not matched to a gene: 5. The covered CDR3 bases are TGCGCCAGCAGCACCGGGACAGGGACCAATGAG. Translating gives CASSTGTGTNE. Given in full, the CDR3 is CASSTGTGTNEQFF.

To note about this clone: The read terminates 3 residues ahead of where the CDR3 ends, so the germline J gene completes it. The genes are TRBV5-1 and TRBJ1-2; a possible D gene is TRBD1 (6 bases). The germline CDR1 and CDR2 sequences are SGHRS and YFSETQ. This CDR3 has 17 residues. The sequenced part of the CDR3 DNA is TGCGCCAGCAGCCCCATTCCCGGGACAAGAGGTTCAGATACC. This encodes CASSPIPGTRGSDT. The full CDR3 sequence reads CASSPIPGTRGSDTYTF. The whole variable domain, remainder taken from reference TRBV5-1 and TRBJ1-2, is KAGVTQTPRYLIKTRGQQVTLSCSPISGHRSVSWYQQTPGQGLQFLFEYFSETQRNKGNFPGRFSGRQFSNSRSEMNVSTLELGDSALYLCASSPIPGTRGSDTYTFGSGTRLTVV.

Regarding this clone: The CDR3 end is not reached by the read, which stops 3 residues before it; the germline J gene fills it in. The chain uses TRBV7-3 and TRBJ2-3; D might be TRBD1 (6 bases). V dropped 1 base and J dropped 2 bases, with 16 bases sitting between them. CDR3 size: 17 residues. CDR1 is SGHTA and CDR2 is FQGTGA in the germline V gene. The CDR3 here is CASSLMARTEPTDTQYF. The CDR3 DNA, read in part, is TGTGCCAGCAGCTTAATGGCAAGGACAGAGCCCACAGATACG. The variable domain in full, with the rest retrieved from reference TRBV7-3 and TRBJ2-3, is GAGVSQTPSNKVTEKGKYVELRCDPISGHTALYWYRQSLGQGPEFLIYFQGTGAADDSGLPNDRFFAVRPEGSVSTLKIQRTERGDSAVYLCASSLMARTEPTDTQYFGPGTRLTVL.